What follows are 15 T cell receptor beta chains derived from one specimen sequenced in a study of blood T cell repertoires in COVID-19. Clones were sequenced by immunoSEQ multiplex PCR, and TCRdb holds only the in-frame ones, with some missing. The table lists around 57,000 clones, 80% to 90% of them singletons, with 7.8% in the top ten. The sequenced material came from peripheral blood. These receptors were collected from a man between 50 and 59 years old with active COVID-19.

The gene calls are TRBV2 and TRBJ2-1, with TRBD2 matching 16 bases. The length of the CDR3 is 15 residues. J gave up 8 bases and V 6 bases, and 4 bases lay outside the gene matches. Germline lookup yields CDR1 SNHLY and CDR2 FYNNEI. The CDR3 DNA reads as TGTGCCAGCAGACCGGGACTAGCGGGAGGGTATGAGCAGTTCTTC. Its translation: CASRPGLAGGYEQFF.

The CDR3 coding sequence is TGTGCCAGCAGTCGAGGACTAGCGGTCTACAATGAGCAGTTCTTC. Encoded protein: CASSRGLAVYNEQFF. The chain joins TRBV27 to TRBJ2-1; TRBD2 matches at 10 bases. J lost 3 bases, V lost 5 bases, and 4 bases had no gene match. Germline V gene lookup returns CDR1 MNHEY and CDR2 SMNVEV (reference sequence). CDR3 length: 15 amino acids.

The chain employs TRBV7-9 and TRBJ1-6; TRBD1 might be the D (5 bases). This CDR3 has 13 amino acids. V dropped 5 bases and J dropped 10 bases, with 12 bases sitting between them. Germline assignment: CDR1 SEHNR and CDR2 FQNEAQ (reference sequence). CDR3 nucleotide sequence: TGTGCCAGCAGCCCTGGGACTGCCTCACCCCTCCACTTT. Protein: CASSPGTASPLHF.

The rearrangement uses TRBV28 and TRBJ1-1; 8 bases align to TRBD1. There are 14 residues in the CDR3. With V trimmed by 2 bases and J by 10 bases, 9 bases remained unmatched. Germline loops: CDR1 MDHEN, CDR2 SYDVKM. The CDR3, as DNA: TGTGCCAGCAGTTTAATGCAGGGGGCAACGAGAGCTTTCTTT. Its protein is CASSLMQGATRAFF.

This clone occurred once. V is TRBV5-1 and J is TRBJ1-2; 8 bases agree with TRBD1. Germline loops: CDR1 SGHRS, CDR2 YFSETQ. The CDR3 totals 15 residues. The V segment lost 4 bases and the J segment 8 bases; nucleotides outside the gene matches: 13. CDR3 amino acids: CASSVIPGQVSGYTF. The CDR3, as DNA: TGCGCCAGCAGCGTAATCCCGGGACAGGTCTCCGGCTACACCTTC. Full variable domain (rest looked up from reference TRBV5-1 and TRBJ1-2): KAGVTQTPRYLIKTRGQQVTLSCSPISGHRSVSWYQQTPGQGLQFLFEYFSETQRNKGNFPGRFSGRQFSNSRSEMNVSTLELGDSALYLCASSVIPGQVSGYTFGSGTRLTVV.

The rearrangement joins TRBV6-2 or TRBV6-3 to TRBJ2-7, with TRBD1 matching 8 bases. Germline CDR1 reads MNHEY; CDR2 reads SVGEGT. The CDR3 runs to 16 residues. Trimming cost V 0 bases and J 3 bases; bases outside gene matches: 7. CDR3 sequence (DNA): TGTGCCAGCAGTTACTCGGCCAGGGGGCAGGGCTACGAGCAGTACTTC. The encoded protein is CASSYSARGQGYEQYF.

The V and J genes are TRBV5-1 and TRBJ2-2; maybe TRBD2 (5 bases). The V and J ends lost 1 base and 4 bases respectively, with 11 bases between them. The CDR3 has 15 residues. Germline V gene sequence: CDR1 SGHRS, CDR2 YFSETQ. The DNA for the CDR3 is TGCGCCAGCAGCTTGCAGGCGGGTGCCACCGGGGAGCTGTTTTTT. This encodes CASSLQAGATGELFF. Full variable domain (rest looked up from reference TRBV5-1 and TRBJ2-2): KAGVTQTPRYLIKTRGQQVTLSCSPISGHRSVSWYQQTPGQGLQFLFEYFSETQRNKGNFPGRFSGRQFSNSRSEMNVSTLELGDSALYLCASSLQAGATGELFFGEGSRLTVL.

The V and J genes are TRBV7-2 and TRBJ2-5; TRBD1 matches 10 bases. V was pared by 4 bases and J by 4 bases, with 3 bases of the junction left unmatched. Germline CDR1 is SGHTA and CDR2 is FQGNSA. The CDR3 loop spans 14 amino acids. CDR3 loop: CASSSTGGAETQYF. Here the CDR3 DNA reads TGTGCCAGCAGCTCGACAGGGGGCGCAGAGACCCAGTACTTC.

V usage is TRBV4-2 and J usage is TRBJ1-1; the D gene is possibly TRBD1 (6 bases). This CDR3 region has 12 residues. Trimming pared 2 bases from V and 11 bases from J, leaving 12 bases between. CDR1 is LGHNA, CDR2 YNFKEQ, per germline. CDR3 coding DNA: TGTGCCAGCAGCCAACCCGGGACACAGGCTTTCTTT. Residues: CASSQPGTQAFF.

The chain uses TRBV29-1 and TRBJ2-1; TRBD1 aligns across 8 bases. The V gene end was trimmed by 4 bases and the J gene end by 10 bases; junction bases not matched to a gene: 6. CDR1 is SQVTM and CDR2 is ANQGSEA in the germline V gene. This CDR3 region has 12 residues. CDR3 amino acids: CSVATQGEEQFF. The DNA of the CDR3 is TGCAGCGTTGCTACACAGGGGGAAGAGCAGTTCTTC.

This chain joins TRBV5-6 and TRBJ2-4, with D tentatively TRBD2 (5 bases). The CDR3 runs 15 residues. The V end lost 0 bases, the J end lost 3 bases, and 10 bases lay between the germline ends. CDR1 is SGHDT and CDR2 is YYEEEE in the germline V gene. CDR3 DNA: TGTGCCAGCAGCTTGGAGGGTAGCGTCAAAAACATTCAGTACTTC. Encoded protein: CASSLEGSVKNIQYF.

The chain combines TRBV14 with TRBJ2-2; 7 positions match TRBD1. V was pared by 2 bases and J by 4 bases, with 10 bases of the junction left unmatched. This CDR3 contains 17 residues. Per the germline V gene, CDR1 is SGHDN and CDR2 is FVKESK. In DNA form, the CDR3 reads TGTGCCAGCAGCCAACGGCGAGGGGGCTATATCACCGGGGAGCTGTTTTTT. It codes for CASSQRRGGYITGELFF. The whole variable domain, filled in from reference TRBV14 and TRBJ2-2, reads EAGVTQFPSHSVIEKGQTVTLRCDPISGHDNLYWYRRVMGKEIKFLLHFVKESKQDESGMPNNRFLAERTGGTYSTLKVQPAELEDSGVYFCASSQRRGGYITGELFFGEGSRLTVL.

This clone was observed a single time. This chain uses TRBV5-8 with TRBJ2-2, with D perhaps matching TRBD2 (6 bases). The CDR3 extends over 15 amino acids. Trimming took 4 bases from V and 0 from J, leaving 10 bases between them. The germline CDR1 and CDR2 sequences are SGHTS and YDEGEE. This chain's CDR3 is CASSAGPTNTGELFF. In nucleotides, the CDR3 is TGTGCCAGCAGCGCGGGACCGACGAACACCGGGGAGCTGTTTTTT.

The J gene is TRBJ2-5, the V gene TRBV9, with TRBD2 identical over 10 bases. The CDR3 has 17 amino acids. Unmatched junction bases numbered 9, after V lost 1 base and J lost 3 bases. Germline V gene data show CDR1 as SGDLS and CDR2 as YYNGEE. Here the CDR3 reads CASSVYQGLAGEETQYF. Written as DNA, the CDR3 is TGTGCCAGCAGCGTATATCAGGGGCTAGCGGGGGAAGAGACCCAGTACTTC.

This chain links TRBV5-1 with TRBJ1-4; a weak D match, TRBD1 (5 bases). CDR1 and CDR2 from the germline V gene are SGHRS and YFSETQ. V dropped 1 base and J dropped 8 bases, with 9 bases sitting between them. This CDR3 is 13 amino acids long. The CDR3 here is CASSLRGREKLFF. The CDR3 DNA sequence: TGCGCCAGCAGCTTGAGGGGTAGGGAAAAACTGTTTTTT.